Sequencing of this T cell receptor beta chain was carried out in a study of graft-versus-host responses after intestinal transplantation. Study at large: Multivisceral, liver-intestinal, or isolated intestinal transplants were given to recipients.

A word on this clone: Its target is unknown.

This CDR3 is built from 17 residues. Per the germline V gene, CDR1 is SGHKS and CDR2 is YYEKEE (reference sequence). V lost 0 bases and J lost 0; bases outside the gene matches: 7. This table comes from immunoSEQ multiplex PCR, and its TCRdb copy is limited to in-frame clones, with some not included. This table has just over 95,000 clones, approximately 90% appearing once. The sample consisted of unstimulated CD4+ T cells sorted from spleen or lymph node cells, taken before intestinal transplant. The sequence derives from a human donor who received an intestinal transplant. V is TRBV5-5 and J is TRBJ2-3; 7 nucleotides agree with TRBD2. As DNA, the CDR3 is TGTGCCAGCAGCTTGGCCCCACTAGCGATTAGCACAGATACGCAGTATTTT. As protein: CASSLAPLAISTDTQYF. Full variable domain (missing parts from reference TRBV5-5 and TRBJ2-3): DAGVTQSPTHLIKTRGQQVTLRCSPISGHKSVSWYQQVLGQGPQFIFQYYEKEERGRGNFPDRFSARQFPNYSSELNVNALLLGDSALYLCASSLAPLAISTDTQYFGPGTRLTVL.